This T cell receptor (beta chain) originates from a study of T-cell reconstitution after alpha-beta-depleted transplantation in children. Whole-study results and caveats: Several hundred expanded graft clones reportedly gave rise to the alpha-beta T cells present about two months after transplant. Among T cells one year after transplant, newly produced cells accounted for most counts and diversity.

Trimming took 5 bases from V and 3 from J, leaving 11 bases between them. CDR3 length: 14 amino acids. For TCRbeta, the library was prepared with unique molecular identifiers. Using its own MiXCR run on the PCR reads, TCRdb lists one record per CDR3 protein. The table shows hundreds of thousands of distinct CDR3 sequences, with around 13% occurring only once. The sample holds a few counts of this clonotype. No antigen is known for it. The chain couples TRBV12-3 or TRBV12-4 to TRBJ1-3; D remains unclear. The TCR was taken from a girl aged 2 to 10 with congenital amegakaryocytic thrombocytopenia, due to receive a stem cell transplant. The source was PBMCs, collected before TCRalphabeta/CD19-depleted stem cell transplant. The CDR3 loop is CASSAWGVGNTIYF. Here the CDR3 DNA reads TGTGCCAGCAGTGCTTGGGGAGTTGGAAACACCATATATTTT.